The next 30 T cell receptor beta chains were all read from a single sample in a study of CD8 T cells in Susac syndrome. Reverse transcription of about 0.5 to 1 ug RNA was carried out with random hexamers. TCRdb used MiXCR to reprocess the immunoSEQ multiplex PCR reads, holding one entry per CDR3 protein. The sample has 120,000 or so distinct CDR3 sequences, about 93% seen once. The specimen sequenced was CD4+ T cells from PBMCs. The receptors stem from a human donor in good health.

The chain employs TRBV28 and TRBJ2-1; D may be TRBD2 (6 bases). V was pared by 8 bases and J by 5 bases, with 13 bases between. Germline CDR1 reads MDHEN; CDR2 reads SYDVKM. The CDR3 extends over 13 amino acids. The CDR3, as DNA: TGTGCCAGCGTCGGAGGGCGGGACAATGAGCAGTTCTTC. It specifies CASVGGRDNEQFF. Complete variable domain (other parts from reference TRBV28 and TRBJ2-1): DVKVTQSSRYLVKRTGEKVFLECVQDMDHENMFWYRQDPGLGLRLIYFSYDVKMKEKGDIPEGYSVSREKKERFSLILESASTNQTSMYLCASVGGRDNEQFFGPGTRLTVL.

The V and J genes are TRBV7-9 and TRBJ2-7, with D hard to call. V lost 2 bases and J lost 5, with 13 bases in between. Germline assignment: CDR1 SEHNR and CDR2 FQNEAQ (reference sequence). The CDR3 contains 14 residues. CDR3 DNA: TGTGCCAGCAGCTTAAGGTCCACGTCGAACGAGCAGTACTTC. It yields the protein CASSLRSTSNEQYF.

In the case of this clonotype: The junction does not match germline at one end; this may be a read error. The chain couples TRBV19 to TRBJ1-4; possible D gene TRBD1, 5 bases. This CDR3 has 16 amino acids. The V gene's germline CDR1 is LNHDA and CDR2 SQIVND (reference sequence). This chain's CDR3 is CPFALTDSATNEKLFF. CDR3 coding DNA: TGCCCTTTCGCCCTGACAGACAGTGCAACTAATGAAAAACTGTTTTTT. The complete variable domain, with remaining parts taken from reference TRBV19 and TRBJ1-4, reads DGGITQSPKYLFRKEGQNVTLSCEQNLNHDAMYWYRQDPGQGLRLIYYSQIVNDFQKGDIAEGYSVSREKKESFPLTVTSAQKNPTAFYLCPFALTDSATNEKLFFGSGTQLSVL.

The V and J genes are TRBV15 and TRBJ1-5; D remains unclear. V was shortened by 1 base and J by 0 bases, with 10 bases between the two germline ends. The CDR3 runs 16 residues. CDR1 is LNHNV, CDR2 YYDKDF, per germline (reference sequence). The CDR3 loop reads CATSRVRGNSNQPQHF. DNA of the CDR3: TGTGCCACCAGCAGAGTCCGAGGGAATAGCAATCAGCCCCAGCATTTT.

The CDR3 DNA sequence: TGCAGTGCTTATACTAGCGGGAGAGTAACAGATACGCAGTATTTT. Translated: CSAYTSGRVTDTQYF. The chain employs TRBV20-1 and TRBJ2-3; 11 nucleotides match TRBD2. The CDR3 covers 15 residues. Germline CDR1 and CDR2: DFQATT and SNEGSKA (reference sequence). V lost 5 bases and J lost 3; bases outside the gene matches: 7.

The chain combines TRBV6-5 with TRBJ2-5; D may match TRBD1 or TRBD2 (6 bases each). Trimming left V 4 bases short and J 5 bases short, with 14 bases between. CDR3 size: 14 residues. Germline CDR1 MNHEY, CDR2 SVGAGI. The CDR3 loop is CASSSRRGAETQYF. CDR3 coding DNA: TGTGCCAGCAGTTCACGGAGGGGGGCTGAGACCCAGTACTTC.

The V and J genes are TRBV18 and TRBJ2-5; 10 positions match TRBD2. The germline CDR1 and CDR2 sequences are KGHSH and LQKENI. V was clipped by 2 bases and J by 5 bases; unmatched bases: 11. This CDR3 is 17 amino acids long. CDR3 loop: CASSPSGGLADIETQYF. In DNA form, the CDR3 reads TGTGCCAGCTCACCATCGGGAGGACTAGCGGATATCGAGACCCAGTACTTC.

CDR3 protein: CASSIRAARQGELFF. For the CDR3, the DNA is TGTGCCAGTAGTATTAGGGCAGCGAGGCAGGGGGAGCTGTTTTTT. This chain connects TRBV19 to TRBJ2-2; D gene unclear. The CDR3 contains 15 residues. V lost 3 bases and J lost 8, with 16 bases in between. In germline, CDR1 is LNHDA, CDR2 SQIVND (reference sequence).

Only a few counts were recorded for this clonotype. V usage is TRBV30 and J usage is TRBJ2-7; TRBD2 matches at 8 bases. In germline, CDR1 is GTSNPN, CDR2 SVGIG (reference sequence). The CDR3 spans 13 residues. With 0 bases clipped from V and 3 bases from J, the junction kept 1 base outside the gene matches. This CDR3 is CAWSVTSGYEQYF. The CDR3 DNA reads TGTGCCTGGAGTGTAACTAGCGGCTACGAGCAGTACTTC.

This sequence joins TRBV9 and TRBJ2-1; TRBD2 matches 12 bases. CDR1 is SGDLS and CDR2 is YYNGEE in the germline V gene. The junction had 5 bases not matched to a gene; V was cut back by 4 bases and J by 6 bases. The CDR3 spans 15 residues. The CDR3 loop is CASSLAGGPTNEQFF. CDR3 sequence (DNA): TGTGCCAGCAGCCTAGCGGGAGGGCCGACCAATGAGCAGTTCTTC.

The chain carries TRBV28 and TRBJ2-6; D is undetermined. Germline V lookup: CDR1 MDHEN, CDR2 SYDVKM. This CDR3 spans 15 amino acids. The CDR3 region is CGASATSSGANVLTF. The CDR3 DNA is TGTGGGGCATCTGCGACGAGCTCTGGGGCCAACGTCCTGACTTTC. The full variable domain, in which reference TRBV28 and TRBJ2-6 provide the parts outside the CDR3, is DVKVTQSSRYLVKRTGEKVFLECVQDMDHENMFWYRQDPGLGLRLIYFSYDVKMKEKGDIPEGYSVSREKKERFSLILESASTNQTSMYLCGASATSSGANVLTFGAGSRLTVL.

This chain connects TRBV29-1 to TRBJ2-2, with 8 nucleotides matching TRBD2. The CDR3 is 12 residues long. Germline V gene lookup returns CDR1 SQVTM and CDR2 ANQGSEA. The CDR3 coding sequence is TGCACCGGGAGGGCGAACACCGGGGAGCTGTTTTTT. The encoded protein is CTGRANTGELFF.

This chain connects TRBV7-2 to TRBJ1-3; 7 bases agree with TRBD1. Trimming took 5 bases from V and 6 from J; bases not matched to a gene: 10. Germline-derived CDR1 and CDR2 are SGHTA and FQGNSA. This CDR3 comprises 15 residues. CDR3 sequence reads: CASSQPRTGANTIYF. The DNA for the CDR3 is TGTGCCAGCAGCCAACCCCGGACAGGAGCAAACACCATATATTTT.

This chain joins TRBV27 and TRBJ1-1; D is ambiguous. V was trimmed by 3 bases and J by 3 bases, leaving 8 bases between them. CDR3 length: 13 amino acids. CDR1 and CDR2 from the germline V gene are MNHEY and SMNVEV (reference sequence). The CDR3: CASSFVRDTEAFF. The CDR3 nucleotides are TGTGCCAGCAGTTTTGTTCGGGACACTGAAGCTTTCTTT.

Here the CDR3 reads CASSLGTSGLNNEQFF. The CDR3 bases are TGTGCCAGCAGCTTAGGGACTAGCGGGCTAAACAATGAGCAGTTCTTC. The gene calls are TRBV7-9 and TRBJ2-1; 11 bases agree with TRBD2. This CDR3 region has 16 residues. The junction had 4 bases not matched to a gene; V was cut back by 1 base and J by 5 bases. From germline, CDR1 is SEHNR and CDR2 FQNEAQ (reference sequence).

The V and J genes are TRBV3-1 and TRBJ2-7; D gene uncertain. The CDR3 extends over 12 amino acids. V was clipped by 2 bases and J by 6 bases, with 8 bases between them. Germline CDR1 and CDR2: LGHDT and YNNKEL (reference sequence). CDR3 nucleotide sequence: TGTGCCAGCAGCCAAACGGGTGGCGAGCAGTACTTC. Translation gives CASSQTGGEQYF.

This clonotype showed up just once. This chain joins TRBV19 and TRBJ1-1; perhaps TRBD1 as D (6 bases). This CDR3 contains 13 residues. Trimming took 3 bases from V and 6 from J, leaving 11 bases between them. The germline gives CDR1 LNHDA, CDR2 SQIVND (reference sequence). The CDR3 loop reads CASSIRTAAEAFF. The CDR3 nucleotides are TGTGCCAGTAGTATTAGGACAGCGGCTGAAGCTTTCTTT.

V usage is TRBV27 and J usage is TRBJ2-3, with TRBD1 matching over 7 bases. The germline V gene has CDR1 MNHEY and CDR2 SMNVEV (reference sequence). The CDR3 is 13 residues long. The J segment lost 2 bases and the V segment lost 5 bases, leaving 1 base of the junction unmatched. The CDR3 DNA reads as TGTGCCAGCAGTGACAGGGTCACAGATACGCAGTATTTT. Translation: CASSDRVTDTQYF.

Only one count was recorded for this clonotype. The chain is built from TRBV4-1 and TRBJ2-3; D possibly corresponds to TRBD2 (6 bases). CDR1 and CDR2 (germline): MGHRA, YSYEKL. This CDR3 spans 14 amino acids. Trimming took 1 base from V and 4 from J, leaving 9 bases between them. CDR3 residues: CASSQGAGPDTQYF. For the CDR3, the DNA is TGCGCCAGCAGCCAAGGGGCGGGACCAGATACGCAGTATTTT.

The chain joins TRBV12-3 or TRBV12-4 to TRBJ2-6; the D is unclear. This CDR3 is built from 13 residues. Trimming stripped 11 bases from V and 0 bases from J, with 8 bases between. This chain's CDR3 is CASRRSGANVLTF. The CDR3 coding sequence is TGTGCCTCCCGGCGCTCTGGGGCCAACGTCCTGACTTTC.

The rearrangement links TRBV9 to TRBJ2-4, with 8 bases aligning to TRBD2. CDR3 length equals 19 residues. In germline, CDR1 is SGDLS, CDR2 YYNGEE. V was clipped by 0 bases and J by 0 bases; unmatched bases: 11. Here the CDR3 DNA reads TGTGCCAGCAGCGTAGACGGCCTACGAGCGGGAGAAGCCAAAAACATTCAGTACTTC. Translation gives CASSVDGLRAGEAKNIQYF.

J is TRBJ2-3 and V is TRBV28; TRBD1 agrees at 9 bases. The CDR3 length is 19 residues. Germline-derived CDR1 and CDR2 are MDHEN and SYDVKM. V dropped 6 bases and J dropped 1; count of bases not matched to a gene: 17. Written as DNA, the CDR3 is TGTGCCAGCAGCCTCGCCGCTGGAATCTGGACAGGGGGCACAGATACGCAGTATTTT. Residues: CASSLAAGIWTGGTDTQYF.

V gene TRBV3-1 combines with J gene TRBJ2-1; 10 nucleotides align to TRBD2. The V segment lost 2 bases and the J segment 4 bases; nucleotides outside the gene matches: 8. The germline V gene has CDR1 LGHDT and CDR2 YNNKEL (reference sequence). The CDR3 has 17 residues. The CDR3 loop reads CASSQPGQRGGYNEQFF. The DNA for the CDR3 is TGTGCCAGCAGCCAACCGGGACAGCGGGGGGGATACAATGAGCAGTTCTTC.

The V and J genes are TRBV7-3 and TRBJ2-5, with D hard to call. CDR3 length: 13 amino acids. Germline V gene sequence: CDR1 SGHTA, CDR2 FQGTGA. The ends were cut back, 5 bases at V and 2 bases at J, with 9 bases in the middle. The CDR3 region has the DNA TGTGCCAGCAGCAGGTCAGCACAAGAGACCCAGTACTTC. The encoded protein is CASSRSAQETQYF.

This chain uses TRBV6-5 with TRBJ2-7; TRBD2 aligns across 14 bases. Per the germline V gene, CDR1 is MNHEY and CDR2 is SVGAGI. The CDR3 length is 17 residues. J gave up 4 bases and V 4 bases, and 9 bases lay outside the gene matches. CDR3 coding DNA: TGTGCCAGCAGTTCTCCTACTGGACTAGCGGGAGGTTACGAGCAGTACTTC. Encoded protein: CASSSPTGLAGGYEQYF.

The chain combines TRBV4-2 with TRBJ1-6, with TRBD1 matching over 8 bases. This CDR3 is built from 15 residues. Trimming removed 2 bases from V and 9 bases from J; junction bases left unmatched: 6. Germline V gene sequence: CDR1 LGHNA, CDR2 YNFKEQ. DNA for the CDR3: TGTGCCAGCAGCCAAAAAGGACAGGGCGGTTCACCCCTCCACTTT. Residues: CASSQKGQGGSPLHF.

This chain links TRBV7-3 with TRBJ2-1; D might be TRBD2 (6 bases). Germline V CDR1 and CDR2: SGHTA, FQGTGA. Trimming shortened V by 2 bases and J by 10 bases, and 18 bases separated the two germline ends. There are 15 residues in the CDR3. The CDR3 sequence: CASSLGASAAEEQFF. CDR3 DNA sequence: TGTGCCAGCAGCTTAGGAGCTAGCGCAGCGGAAGAGCAGTTCTTC.

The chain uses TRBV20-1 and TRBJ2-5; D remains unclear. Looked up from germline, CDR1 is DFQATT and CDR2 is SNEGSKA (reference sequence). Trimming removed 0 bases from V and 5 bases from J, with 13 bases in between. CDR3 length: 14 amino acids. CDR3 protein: CSAREVTTTETQYF. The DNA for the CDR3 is TGCAGTGCTAGAGAGGTAACAACGACGGAGACCCAGTACTTC.

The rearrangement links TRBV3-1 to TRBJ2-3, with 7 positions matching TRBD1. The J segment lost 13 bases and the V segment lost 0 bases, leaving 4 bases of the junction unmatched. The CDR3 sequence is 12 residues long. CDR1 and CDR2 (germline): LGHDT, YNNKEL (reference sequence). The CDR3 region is CASSQDRGSEYF. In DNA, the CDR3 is TGTGCCAGCAGCCAAGACAGGGGGTCGGAGTATTTT.

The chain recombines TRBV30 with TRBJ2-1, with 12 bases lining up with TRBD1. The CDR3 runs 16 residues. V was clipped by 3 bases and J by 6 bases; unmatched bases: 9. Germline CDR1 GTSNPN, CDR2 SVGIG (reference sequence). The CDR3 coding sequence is TGTGCCTGGAGACCCCGGGACAGGGGGCGCAGCAATGAGCAGTTCTTC. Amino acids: CAWRPRDRGRSNEQFF.